One and the same sample provided the 22 T cell receptor beta chains below, sequenced in a study of coeliac disease. Notes on the study in general: Control samples showed higher TRB and TRG clonality than intraepithelial and lamina propria samples in active celiac disease.

Libraries were prepared by immunoSEQ multiplex PCR; TCRdb keeps only in-frame clonotypes and omits some of them. The sample yields thousands of clones, approximately 64% seen once. For these receptors, no antigen is known. Sequenced: lamina propria lymphocytes from the gut. The receptor set was obtained from a woman in her late teens or twenties with active celiac disease.

The rearrangement links TRBV7-2 to TRBJ2-3, with D perhaps TRBD2 (6 bases). In germline, CDR1 is SGHTA, CDR2 FQGNSA. The V end was cut by 4 bases, the J end by 0 bases, with 14 bases between. The CDR3 extends over 16 amino acids. In DNA form, the CDR3 reads TGTGCCAGCAGCTGGACTTTTGGGACTAGCACAGATACGCAGTATTTT. This translates into CASSWTFGTSTDTQYF.

The sample holds one count of this clone. J is TRBJ2-1 and V is TRBV4-1; a weak D match, TRBD2 (5 bases). V lost 1 base and J lost 5, with 18 bases in between. Germline V lookup: CDR1 MGHRA, CDR2 YSYEKL. The length of the CDR3 is 17 residues. CDR3 coding DNA: TGCGCCAGCAGCCAAGTCCCCGGGGTTAGGTCTGACAATGAGCAGTTCTTC. This gives the protein CASSQVPGVRSDNEQFF.

V is TRBV29-1 and J is TRBJ1-2; D ambiguous. CDR1 is SQVTM and CDR2 is ANQGSEA in the germline V gene. V lost 0 bases and J lost 4, with 9 bases in between. This CDR3 is built from 13 residues. The CDR3, as DNA: TGCAGCGTTGAAGATCGGGCGGGCTATGGCTACACCTTC. It encodes CSVEDRAGYGYTF.

In DNA, the CDR3 is TGTGCCAGCAGTACCGGGACAGGGGAATTAACTAATGAAAAACTGTTTTTT. Translating gives CASSTGTGELTNEKLFF. V is TRBV5-8 and J is TRBJ1-4; 10 bases are a match to TRBD1. This CDR3 has 17 residues. Germline V CDR1 and CDR2: SGHTS, YDEGEE. V shed 5 bases and J 1 base; nucleotides not matched to a gene: 8.

The chain has TRBV5-1 and TRBJ2-2, with D possibly being TRBD2 (6 bases). This CDR3 region has 14 residues. V shed 0 bases and J shed 5 bases, with 8 bases lying between them. Per germline, CDR1 SGHRS and CDR2 YFSETQ. This CDR3 is CASSLDAGTGELFF. DNA for the CDR3: TGCGCCAGCAGCTTGGATGCGGGGACCGGGGAGCTGTTTTTT.

The chain links TRBV18 to TRBJ2-1; 9 bases fit TRBD1. This CDR3 has 14 amino acids. V lost 5 bases to trimming and J lost 8 bases; unmatched junction nucleotides: 7. Germline values: CDR1 KGHSH, CDR2 LQKENI. DNA of the CDR3: TGTGCCAGCTCATCAGGCACAGGGGGCGATGAGCAGTTCTTC. Encoded protein: CASSSGTGGDEQFF.

This clone was detected a few times. V usage is TRBV4-1 and J usage is TRBJ2-7; the D is unclear. V lost 0 bases to trimming and J lost 3 bases, with 9 bases between them. Germline V lookup: CDR1 MGHRA, CDR2 YSYEKL. This CDR3 is built from 14 residues. CDR3 residues: CASSQELFLYEQYF. DNA for the CDR3: TGCGCCAGCAGCCAAGAACTATTCCTCTACGAGCAGTACTTC.

This sequence joins TRBV11-2 and TRBJ1-1; a possible D gene is TRBD1 (6 bases). CDR1 is SGHAT and CDR2 is FQNNGV in the germline V gene. V lost 2 bases and J 4 bases, leaving 14 bases between the germline ends. The CDR3 extends over 15 amino acids. The CDR3 loop is CASSLQGTGVTEAFF. The CDR3 DNA reads as TGTGCCAGCAGCTTACAGGGGACGGGCGTCACTGAAGCTTTCTTT.

This sequence joins TRBV4-1 and TRBJ2-4; weak D call: TRBD2 (6 bases). V was shortened by 0 bases and J by 3 bases, with 21 bases between the two germline ends. Germline-derived CDR1 and CDR2 are MGHRA and YSYEKL. The CDR3 covers 19 residues. Here the CDR3 DNA reads TGCGCCAGCAGCCAAGATCCGGAGCGGGCCCCGTTAGGCAAAAACATTCAGTACTTC. Its translation is CASSQDPERAPLGKNIQYF.

This clone was counted between two and nine times. The rearrangement links TRBV2 to TRBJ2-7; D might be TRBD1 (6 bases). V was pared by 7 bases and J by 5 bases, with 21 bases between. The CDR3 has 15 residues. The germline V gene has CDR1 SNHLY and CDR2 FYNNEI. CDR3 DNA sequence: TGTGCCAGCATTTTTAATCGTCACAGGGTGGACGAGCAGTACTTC. Its protein is CASIFNRHRVDEQYF.

The chain has TRBV5-4 and TRBJ2-5; 9 bases align to TRBD2. The CDR3 sequence is 16 residues long. Germline assignment: CDR1 SGHNT and CDR2 YYREEE (reference sequence). Losses at the gene ends were 0 bases for V and 2 bases for J; bases not matched to a gene: 5. DNA for the CDR3: TGTGCCAGCAGCTTGGGTAGCGGGGGCCCGCAAGAGACCCAGTACTTC. The encoded protein is CASSLGSGGPQETQYF.

The V and J genes are TRBV7-8 and TRBJ2-4, with D possibly TRBD2 on 5 matching bases. The CDR3 is 13 amino acids. V lost 3 bases to trimming and J lost 5 bases, with 8 bases between them. Germline assignment: CDR1 SGHVS and CDR2 FQNEAQ. The CDR3 bases are TGTGCCAGCAGCTTTACTAGGGAAAACATTCAGTACTTC. Amino acids: CASSFTRENIQYF.

The chain has TRBV5-6 and TRBJ2-1, with D perhaps TRBD2 (5 bases). The V end lost 0 bases, the J end lost 8 bases, and 21 bases lay between the germline ends. The CDR3 loop spans 17 amino acids. Germline lookup yields CDR1 SGHDT and CDR2 YYEEEE. The chain's CDR3 is CASSLESVRGFKDEQFF. For the CDR3, the DNA is TGTGCCAGCAGCTTGGAATCTGTTCGGGGATTCAAGGATGAGCAGTTCTTC.

This clone has just a few counts. CDR3: CASSFWTDPNAEAFF. The DNA for the CDR3 is TGTGCCAGCAGCTTTTGGACAGACCCTAACGCTGAAGCTTTCTTT. The gene calls are TRBV7-9 and TRBJ1-1, with D perhaps matching TRBD1 (6 bases). Trimming left V 3 bases short and J 6 bases short, with 17 bases between. This CDR3 has 15 amino acids. Germline lookup yields CDR1 SEHNR and CDR2 FQNEAQ (reference sequence).

Only a few counts were recorded for this clone. V gene TRBV6-5 combines with J gene TRBJ1-2; the match to TRBD1 covers 7 bases. The length of the CDR3 is 15 residues. V lost 2 bases, J lost 6 bases, and 9 bases stayed unmatched. Looked up from germline, CDR1 is MNHEY and CDR2 is SVGAGI. The DNA of the CDR3 is TGTGCCAGCAGTTACGGGACAGAATTACGTAATGGCTACACCTTC. Its protein product is CASSYGTELRNGYTF.

This clone was found once. The chain is built from TRBV5-1 and TRBJ1-2, with D possibly being TRBD1 (5 bases). Per the germline V gene, CDR1 is SGHRS and CDR2 is YFSETQ. V was cut by 3 bases and J by 0 bases, with 12 bases left in between. The CDR3 runs to 15 residues. Here the CDR3 DNA reads TGCGCCAGCAGCTCGTCCTGGACATCTAACTATGGCTACACCTTC. It translates to CASSSSWTSNYGYTF. Based on the CDR3 plus reference TRBV5-1 and TRBJ1-2, the full variable domain is KAGVTQTPRYLIKTRGQQVTLSCSPISGHRSVSWYQQTPGQGLQFLFEYFSETQRNKGNFPGRFSGRQFSNSRSEMNVSTLELGDSALYLCASSSSWTSNYGYTFGSGTRLTVV.

The chain is built from TRBV2 and TRBJ2-3; 9 nucleotides match TRBD1. This CDR3 has 15 residues. Looked up from germline, CDR1 is SNHLY and CDR2 is FYNNEI. J was trimmed by 3 bases and V by 4 bases; bases with no gene match: 5. The CDR3 DNA reads TGTGCCAGCAGTGCAAGGGACAGGGAGACAGATACGCAGTATTTT. It encodes CASSARDRETDTQYF.

V is TRBV18 and J is TRBJ1-1, with 9 bases that match TRBD1. From germline, CDR1 is KGHSH and CDR2 LQKENI. Trimming cost V 1 base and J 6 bases; bases outside gene matches: 6. The CDR3 runs 15 residues. CDR3: CASSPLSGTGSEAFF. Here the CDR3 DNA reads TGTGCCAGCTCACCACTTTCCGGGACAGGGTCTGAAGCTTTCTTT.

The chain recombines TRBV10-3 with TRBJ1-3; 10 bases map to TRBD1. The CDR3 sequence is 15 residues long. V shed 7 bases and J 1 base; nucleotides not matched to a gene: 4. The V gene's germline CDR1 is ENHRY and CDR2 SYGVKD. The CDR3 here is CAINQDRGSGNTIYF. The CDR3 DNA reads TGTGCCATCAACCAGGACAGGGGGTCTGGAAACACCATATATTTT.

This clone appeared once. The V and J genes are TRBV28 and TRBJ2-5, with 9 bases aligning to TRBD2. The CDR3 runs 18 residues. Germline assignment: CDR1 MDHEN and CDR2 SYDVKM. V gave up 3 bases and J gave up 2 bases; unmatched junction bases: 13. CDR3 nucleotides: TGTGCCAGCAGTTTCAGTCTGCGGGGGGGAGGATTTCAAGAGACCCAGTACTTC. This codes for CASSFSLRGGGFQETQYF.

The chain has TRBV5-1 and TRBJ1-3; D not certain. Germline CDR1 reads SGHRS; CDR2 reads YFSETQ. The ends were cut back, 1 base at V and 0 bases at J, with 8 bases in the middle. CDR3 length: 15 amino acids. CDR3: CASSLSGYSGNTIYF. CDR3 coding DNA: TGCGCCAGCAGCTTGAGCGGTTACTCTGGAAACACCATATATTTT.

The CDR3 DNA is TGTGCCATCAGTGACGGGGACAGCCGGGGCTACACCTTC. Encoded protein: CAISDGDSRGYTF. The chain links TRBV10-3 to TRBJ1-2; 7 positions match TRBD1. The CDR3 covers 13 residues. Germline V lookup: CDR1 ENHRY, CDR2 SYGVKD. Trimming at V came to 3 bases and at J to 8 bases, leaving 6 bases not matched to a gene.